This T cell receptor beta chain was obtained from a study of blood T cell repertoires in COVID-19. In the study overall: The United States, Italy and Spain provided the acute and convalescent COVID-19 samples. The analysed material was cDNA or gDNA that came from T cells, B-cell-depleted T cells, or PBMCs.

The CDR3 extends over 14 amino acids. V lost 6 bases, J lost 0 bases, and 8 bases lay in between. Germline CDR1 SNHLY, CDR2 FYNNEI. This clone was seen a single time. In the authors' workflow: Using reference gene primer amplification, nucleated cell counts were estimated. Assay: immunoSEQ multiplex PCR; the TCRdb copy retains only in-frame clones and omits some. The DNA gave D and trimming, while V, J and clone size come from that table. The repertoire holds about 310,000 clones, with roughly 84% as singletons. The chain combines TRBV2 with TRBJ1-4; D perhaps matches TRBD1 (6 bases). The TCR comes from a man aged 45 to 65 with active or convalescent COVID-19. The sequenced sample consisted of peripheral blood. CDR3 DNA: TGTGCCAGCAGAAACAGGGCAACTAATGAAAAACTGTTTTTT. Residues: CASRNRATNEKLFF.